The T cell receptor (beta chain) under discussion was sequenced for a study of Graves' ophthalmopathy and Graves' hyperthyroidism. New diagnoses, under 2 months' duration, and ages 18 to 65 characterized the hyperthyroidism patients. Overall study findings and caveats: Distinction of ophthalmopathy from stable hyperthyroidism by a 13-signature model reached approximately 89% sensitivity and roughly 78% specificity.

Concerning this clonotype: Its target is unknown.

Scientists amplified the TCR beta CDR3 regions from RNA transcripts. HTBI primers were used in a first-round RT-PCR, which preceded a second-round multiplex PCR. Via MiXCR, TCRdb re-called the multiplex PCR reads, giving one row per CDR3 protein. The sample gives around 1,200,000 distinct CDR3 sequences, 35% to 40% of which show up once; around 10% is in the top ten. The CDR3 contains 15 residues. Germline trimming cut 5 bases from V and 0 bases from J; bases unmatched to any gene: 6. Germline CDR1 is MNHNS and CDR2 is SASEGT. Sample: peripheral blood or thyroid tissue (not recorded which). The sequence derives from an adult man with Graves' hyperthyroidism. J is TRBJ2-7 and V is TRBV6-1; 8 positions match TRBD1. DNA for the CDR3: TGTGCCAGCAGTAGGCTGGGACAGGACTCCTACGAGCAGTACTTC. It codes for CASSRLGQDSYEQYF.